This T cell receptor (beta chain) appears in the sequencing data of a study of early T cells in non-severe SARS-CoV-2 infection. TCRdb itself ran the 5' RACE reads through MiXCR, one entry per CDR3 protein. The sample lists fewer than 55,000 distinct CDR3 sequences, less than 9.5% occurring once. The germline gives CDR1 LNHNV, CDR2 YYDKDF (reference sequence). The CDR3 totals 16 residues. With 0 bases clipped from V and 2 bases from J, the junction kept 6 bases outside the gene matches. This clonotype was obtained from an adult who was a healthcare worker with PCR-confirmed SARS-CoV-2 infection or an uninfected control (not recorded which). The chain recombines TRBV15 with TRBJ1-1, with 7 bases aligning to TRBD1. The sample was whole blood. The CDR3 bases are TGTGCCACCAGCAGAGATTATGCAGGGGGAAACACTGAAGCTTTCTTT. As protein: CATSRDYAGGNTEAFF.